A single sample is the source of the 14 T cell receptor beta chains below, sequenced in a study of naive and memory T cell subsets. The beta constant-region primer was an equimolar mix of two oligonucleotides covering TRBC1 and TRBC2. TCRdb reprocessed the UMI-ligation and nested PCR reads with MiXCR, giving one entry per CDR3 protein. The table shows about 85,000 distinct CDR3 sequences, with about 12% occurring only once. Sequencing used central memory CD4+ T cells from blood. The origin of the receptors is a human donor in good health.

The chain links TRBV3-1 to TRBJ2-1; the D gene is possibly TRBD2 (5 bases). The germline V gene has CDR1 LGHDT and CDR2 YNNKEL (reference sequence). This CDR3 region has 16 residues. Between the trimmed V and J ends, which lost 1 base and 2 bases, there was a span of 12 bases. CDR3 region: CASSQGGSAPYNEQFF. The CDR3 region has the DNA TGTGCCAGCAGCCAAGGTGGGAGTGCCCCCTACAATGAGCAGTTCTTC.

The chain combines TRBV28 with TRBJ2-7; D is perhaps TRBD2 (7 bases). The length of the CDR3 is 13 residues. Germline V gene data show CDR1 as MDHEN and CDR2 as SYDVKM. V dropped 6 bases and J dropped 7 bases, with 16 bases sitting between them. CDR3 bases: TGTGCCAGCAGGGGGGGGGGCCTTGGGGAGCAGTACTTC. Protein: CASRGGGLGEQYF.

The chain joins TRBV5-1 to TRBJ2-1; TRBD2 matches at 11 bases. The germline CDR1 and CDR2 sequences are SGHRS and YFSETQ. This CDR3 is 17 amino acids long. V dropped 4 bases and J dropped 5; count of bases not matched to a gene: 11. Here the CDR3 reads CASSVTLAGGTHNEQFF. The CDR3 DNA is TGCGCCAGCAGCGTGACCCTAGCGGGAGGCACCCACAATGAGCAGTTCTTC.

This clonotype has a count of ten or more. The chain joins TRBV5-1 to TRBJ2-1; TRBD2 agrees at 8 bases. CDR3 size: 17 residues. Germline CDR1 reads SGHRS; CDR2 reads YFSETQ. Losses at the gene ends were 0 bases for V and 5 bases for J; bases not matched to a gene: 10. The CDR3 spells CASSLAPRLASDNEQFF. The DNA of the CDR3 is TGCGCCAGCAGCTTGGCCCCGAGACTAGCGTCCGACAATGAGCAGTTCTTC.

The table lists this clonotype with a few counts. The chain recombines TRBV9 with TRBJ1-6; weak D call: TRBD1 (5 bases). This CDR3 has 15 amino acids. Trimming removed 0 bases at V and 7 bases at J, with 11 bases between. Germline V CDR1 and CDR2: SGDLS, YYNGEE. The CDR3 sequence: CASSVDGDSNSPLHF. CDR3 sequence (DNA): TGTGCCAGCAGCGTAGACGGGGACTCCAATTCACCCCTCCACTTT.

This clonotype was seen many times. The chain carries TRBV7-2 and TRBJ1-6; the D gene is possibly TRBD1 (5 bases). CDR1 and CDR2 (germline): SGHTA, FQGNSA. V was pared by 5 bases and J by 0 bases, with 11 bases between. The CDR3 has 16 residues. As DNA, the CDR3 is TGTGCCAGCAGCGGAGGGACTAGCTCCTATAATTCACCCCTCCACTTT. It specifies CASSGGTSSYNSPLHF.

This clonotype appeared a few times. The chain joins TRBV5-1 to TRBJ2-5; 9 nucleotides line up with TRBD1. Germline values: CDR1 SGHRS, CDR2 YFSETQ. This CDR3 region has 15 residues. The trim removed 4 bases at V and 3 bases at J, leaving 7 bases unmatched. The CDR3 sequence is CASSTYRGREETQYF. The DNA of the CDR3 is TGCGCCAGCAGCACATACAGGGGGCGCGAAGAGACCCAGTACTTC.

This chain uses TRBV9 with TRBJ2-2; 9 bases fit TRBD2. Trimming at V came to 2 bases and at J to 7 bases, leaving 0 bases not matched to a gene. CDR3 size: 13 residues. From germline, CDR1 is SGDLS and CDR2 YYNGEE. The CDR3 bases are TGTGCCAGCAGCGTTAGCGGGAGCGGGGAGCTGTTTTTT. Translating it yields CASSVSGSGELFF.

The chain uses TRBV12-3 or TRBV12-4 and TRBJ1-5; the D gene is possibly TRBD1 (6 bases). This CDR3 is built from 15 residues. Deletions cut 3 bases from V and 4 bases from J, with 13 bases between. Here the CDR3 DNA reads TGTGCCAGCAGTTTTAGACAGGCCGCGAATCAGCCCCAGCATTTT. Protein product: CASSFRQAANQPQHF.

The chain employs TRBV27 and TRBJ1-5; D is undetermined. Per germline, CDR1 MNHEY and CDR2 SMNVEV (reference sequence). Trimming removed 2 bases from V and 5 bases from J, with 13 bases in between. This CDR3 has 15 residues. The CDR3 sequence: CASSLTPFGDQPQHF. The CDR3 region has the DNA TGTGCCAGCAGTTTAACCCCCTTCGGAGATCAGCCCCAGCATTTT.

This clonotype was detected only a few times. This chain links TRBV19 with TRBJ2-1, with TRBD2 matching 13 bases. The germline gives CDR1 LNHDA, CDR2 SQIVND (reference sequence). Losses at the gene ends were 5 bases for V and 8 bases for J; bases not matched to a gene: 9. This CDR3 contains 16 residues. In DNA form, the CDR3 reads TGTGCCAGTAGTGACCCCGGGACTAGCGGGATCTATGAGCAGTTCTTC. It codes for CASSDPGTSGIYEQFF.

This clonotype has just a few counts. The DNA for the CDR3 is TGCAGCGTTGAAGATTACCCAGGGGGGTCTTATGGCTACACCTTC. The encoded protein is CSVEDYPGGSYGYTF. The chain has TRBV29-1 and TRBJ1-2, with 7 bases lining up with TRBD1. Germline values: CDR1 SQVTM, CDR2 ANQGSEA. The V and J ends lost 0 bases and 5 bases, in that order; junction bases with no gene match: 9. The CDR3 spans 15 residues.

The V call is TRBV7-3, the J call TRBJ2-3; D gene uncertain. Germline CDR1 and CDR2: SGHTA and FQGTGA. V shed 5 bases and J shed 1 base, with 10 bases lying between them. CDR3 length: 14 amino acids. The CDR3 here is CASSPYQGTDTQYF. DNA for the CDR3: TGTGCCAGCAGCCCCTATCAGGGCACAGATACGCAGTATTTT. The variable domain in full, completed from reference TRBV7-3 and TRBJ2-3, reads GAGVSQTPSNKVTEKGKYVELRCDPISGHTALYWYRQSLGQGPEFLIYFQGTGAADDSGLPNDRFFAVRPEGSVSTLKIQRTERGDSAVYLCASSPYQGTDTQYFGPGTRLTVL.

This clonotype was counted at least ten times. The V gene is TRBV20-1, the J gene TRBJ1-6; tentative D call: TRBD1 (5 bases). V was pared by 3 bases and J by 8 bases, with 17 bases between. From germline, CDR1 is DFQATT and CDR2 SNEGSKA (reference sequence). CDR3 size: 15 residues. CDR3 DNA: TGCAGTGCTAGGGCCCGGGGGGGGATTTATTCACCCCTCCACTTT. Protein: CSARARGGIYSPLHF.